This T cell receptor beta chain was observed in a study of blood T cell repertoires in COVID-19. Across the whole study: Material from acute and convalescent COVID-19 was sourced from the United States, Italy and Spain. The cDNA or gDNA used as material had been derived from T cells, B-cell-depleted T cells, or PBMCs.

As processed by the authors: Estimates of nucleated cell counts were drawn from the amplification of reference gene primers. TCRdb keeps only in-frame clones here, not all; method: immunoSEQ multiplex PCR. Clone size and V and J calls were adopted from that table, with D and trimming inferred from the DNA. The sample lists under 250,000 clones; approximately 80% were seen once. The TCR comes from a human donor in a cohort sampled during active COVID-19. Input material: peripheral blood.

CDR3 bases: TGTGCCAGCAGTTTCGGCGGGGCTTATGGCTACACCTTC. It codes for CASSFGGAYGYTF. This rearrangement joins TRBV27 to TRBJ1-2; TRBD1 might be the D (5 bases). The CDR3 covers 13 residues. Germline CDR1 is MNHEY and CDR2 is SMNVEV (reference sequence). Trimming took 3 bases from V and 5 from J, leaving 10 bases between them.